This TCR beta chain was observed in a study of PD-L1 blockade in urothelial cancer. CDR3 size: 16 residues. The J segment lost 3 bases and the V segment lost 4 bases, leaving 7 bases of the junction unmatched. CDR1 is SGHDN and CDR2 is FVKESK in the germline V gene. The protocol was immunoSEQ multiplex PCR, while the TCRdb copy is restricted to in-frame clones and leaves out a portion. The sample records 40,000 to 50,000 clones, 82% being singletons. As to time point: peripheral blood 6 weeks after treatment start. This clonotype originated in a man in his 60s with urothelial cancer. Sequenced here: PBMCs, sampled around atezolizumab (anti-PD-L1) treatment. The chain couples TRBV14 to TRBJ2-3; 10 nucleotides match TRBD1. The CDR3 here is CASSRWKGQGTDTQYF. For the CDR3, the DNA is TGTGCCAGCAGCCGGTGGAAGGGACAGGGGACAGATACGCAGTATTTT.